The 13 T cell receptor beta chains below come from one sample, sequenced in a study of CD8+CD57+ T cells in acquired aplastic anemia. Genomic DNA constituted the template upon which TCR beta VDJ and CDR3 profiling was performed. MiXCR, run by TCRdb on the reads, gives a single entry per CDR3 protein. In the table there are 150,000 to 200,000 distinct CDR3 sequences, 71% of which are singletons. The sequenced patients had an expansion of CD8+CD57+ cells seen by flow cytometry. The sequenced sample was sorted CD4+, CD8+, or CD8+CD57+ T cells (not recorded which) from PBMCs. These receptors originate from a human donor with aplastic anemia.

This chain joins TRBV7-2 and TRBJ2-2; D call uncertain. CDR1 is SGHTA and CDR2 is FQGNSA in the germline V gene. Deletions cut 3 bases from V and 7 bases from J, with 9 bases between. This CDR3 is 13 amino acids long. The DNA of the CDR3 is TGTGCCAGCAGCTTGGAAGCGATCGGGGAGCTGTTTTTT. Amino acid sequence: CASSLEAIGELFF.

This sequence joins TRBV5-1 and TRBJ1-1, with a possible D match to TRBD1 (5 bases). This CDR3 contains 15 residues. The V end was cut by 2 bases, the J end by 1 base, with 12 bases between. Germline V gives CDR1 SGHRS, CDR2 YFSETQ. CDR3 in DNA: TGCGCCAGCAGCTTATTATCTCAGGGGAACACTGAAGCTTTCTTT. Translated: CASSLLSQGNTEAFF. The variable domain in full, with the rest retrieved from reference TRBV5-1 and TRBJ1-1, is KAGVTQTPRYLIKTRGQQVTLSCSPISGHRSVSWYQQTPGQGLQFLFEYFSETQRNKGNFPGRFSGRQFSNSRSEMNVSTLELGDSALYLCASSLLSQGNTEAFFGQGTRLTVV.

The genes are TRBV7-7 and TRBJ2-3; tentative D call: TRBD1 (5 bases). This CDR3 has 15 amino acids. Trimming took off 3 bases at V and 0 bases at J, with 10 bases between the two ends. Per the germline V gene, CDR1 is SSHAT and CDR2 is FNYEAQ (reference sequence). CDR3 amino acids: CASSLGLGSTDTQYF. DNA for the CDR3: TGTGCCAGCAGCTTGGGGCTAGGAAGCACAGATACGCAGTATTTT.

J is TRBJ2-3 and V is TRBV10-3; 7 bases map to TRBD2. The V gene end was trimmed by 1 base and the J gene end by 0 bases; junction bases not matched to a gene: 1. Germline values: CDR1 ENHRY, CDR2 SYGVKD. The CDR3 is made up of 15 amino acids. The CDR3 DNA reads as TGTGCCATCAGTGAGTGGGGGGGAAGCACAGATACGCAGTATTTT. Its protein is CAISEWGGSTDTQYF.

With regard to this clonotype: A much larger clone is a single base away; this may be a read error. This chain connects TRBV6-4 to TRBJ2-2, with no clear D. Trimming took off 0 bases at V and 4 bases at J, with 6 bases between the two ends. Germline loops: CDR1 MRHNA, CDR2 SNTAGT. There are 14 residues in the CDR3. CDR3 residues: CASSDSAGTGELFF. The CDR3, as DNA: TGTGCCAGCAGTGACTCGGCAGGCACCGGGGAGCTGTTTTTT.

This chain joins TRBV29-1 and TRBJ2-1; 10 bases fit TRBD2. This CDR3 comprises 14 residues. The V and J ends lost 4 bases and 7 bases, in that order; junction bases with no gene match: 7. Germline V lookup: CDR1 SQVTM, CDR2 ANQGSEA. The DNA for the CDR3 is TGCAGCGTTGCGGGTAGCGGGAGGCGGAATGAGCAGTTCTTC. Its protein is CSVAGSGRRNEQFF.

The genes are TRBV5-6 and TRBJ1-2, with 11 bases that match TRBD1. CDR1 is SGHDT, CDR2 YYEEEE, per germline. V shed 5 bases, J shed 5 bases, and the junction held 8 bases outside the gene matches. This CDR3 is 15 amino acids long. The CDR3 region has the DNA TGTGCCAGCAGTTCCCCCGGGACAGGGGGGTATGGCTACACCTTC. Protein product: CASSSPGTGGYGYTF.

The sample holds one count of this clonotype. This chain joins TRBV7-6 and TRBJ2-1, with D uncertain. The CDR3 length is 14 residues. The germline V gene encodes CDR1 SGHVS and CDR2 FNYEAQ. Between the trimmed V and J ends, which lost 5 bases and 7 bases, there was a span of 15 bases. Written as DNA, the CDR3 is TGTGCCAGCAGCCCCGACGCAGGCACGAATGAGCAGTTCTTC. This translates into CASSPDAGTNEQFF.

This clonotype has a handful of counts. The CDR3 nucleotides are TGTGCCAGCAGCACGACTAGGACCCCAGGGTACTTC. Amino acids: CASSTTRTPGYF. The V call is TRBV7-6, the J call TRBJ2-5; D may be TRBD2 (6 bases). V lost 5 bases to trimming and J lost 13 bases, with 17 bases between them. Germline CDR1 is SGHVS and CDR2 is FNYEAQ. The CDR3 loop spans 12 amino acids.

Comments on this clonotype: A junction boundary mismatches the germline segment, possibly from a read error. The rearrangement links TRBV7-3 to TRBJ2-6, with 9 bases matching TRBD2. Germline V gives CDR1 SGHTA, CDR2 FQGTGA. The CDR3 is made up of 14 amino acids. CDR3 sequence reads: CASSLAGGGNVLTF. The CDR3 DNA follows: TGTGCCAGCAGCTTAGCGGGGGGGGGCAACGTCCTGACTTTC.

The chain links TRBV19 to TRBJ2-5; D may be TRBD2 (6 bases). The germline V gene has CDR1 LNHDA and CDR2 SQIVND (reference sequence). V lost 4 bases to trimming and J lost 4 bases, with 13 bases between them. This CDR3 has 14 amino acids. CDR3 sequence reads: CASSTGLGRETQYF. The CDR3 DNA reads as TGTGCCAGTAGTACGGGACTCGGGAGAGAGACCCAGTACTTC.

Within the sample, this clonotype is medium-sized. The V call is TRBV27, the J call TRBJ2-7; possible D gene TRBD2, 6 bases. The CDR3 sequence is 18 residues long. Germline loops: CDR1 MNHEY, CDR2 SMNVEV (reference sequence). V dropped 5 bases and J dropped 7 bases, with 30 bases sitting between them. As DNA, the CDR3 is TGTGCCAGCAGTCCTTCTTTGGGAGGACCGTACTCCGCCCGGGAGCAGTACTTC. Translated, it gives CASSPSLGGPYSAREQYF.

CDR3 in DNA: TGTGCCAGCAGCCACCCTAGGGATTCCTACGAGCAGTACTTC. Translating gives CASSHPRDSYEQYF. The V and J genes are TRBV14 and TRBJ2-7, with D unresolved. The germline gives CDR1 SGHDN, CDR2 FVKESK. This CDR3 has 14 amino acids. With 3 bases removed from V and 1 base from J, the gap between germline ends came to 10 bases.